The 30 T cell receptor beta chains given below trace back to one sample, sequenced in a study of shared clonotypes between healthy human individuals. Sequencing was performed with immunoSEQ multiplex PCR; in TCRdb, only in-frame clones are kept and a portion is missing. Of roughly 330,000 clones listed, over 65% are singletons. Sequenced sample: memory CD4+ T cells sorted from blood. The subset is: CD45RA-negative fraction. Receptor source: a man aged 25-45 years in good health.

The V call is TRBV30, the J call TRBJ2-5, with D possibly TRBD2 on 6 matching bases. Germline V gives CDR1 GTSNPN, CDR2 SVGIG (reference sequence). Between the trimmed V and J ends, which lost 3 bases and 4 bases, there was a span of 21 bases. The CDR3 loop spans 16 amino acids. The CDR3 loop reads CAWRPIGGRRGETQYF. The CDR3 DNA is TGTGCCTGGAGACCTATTGGAGGGAGGCGAGGAGAGACCCAGTACTTC.

The chain recombines TRBV10-2 with TRBJ2-5; D may be TRBD1 or TRBD2 (6 bases each). CDR1 is WSHSY and CDR2 is SAAADI in the germline V gene. Between the trimmed V and J ends, which lost 4 bases and 8 bases, there was a span of 23 bases. The CDR3 is made up of 16 amino acids. The CDR3 loop is CASSGRGGGQTETQYF. Here the CDR3 DNA reads TGCGCCAGCAGTGGCCGTGGAGGGGGTCAGACAGAAACCCAGTACTTC.

This clone has a handful of counts. The chain carries TRBV7-9 and TRBJ2-1; 12 nucleotides agree with TRBD2. V lost 5 bases to trimming and J lost 6 bases; unmatched junction nucleotides: 11. CDR3 length: 17 residues. The V gene's germline CDR1 is SEHNR and CDR2 FQNEAQ (reference sequence). This CDR3 is CASSQATSGSGANEQFF. DNA for the CDR3: TGTGCCAGCAGCCAGGCGACTAGCGGGAGCGGAGCCAATGAGCAGTTCTTC.

The J gene is TRBJ2-2, the V gene TRBV9; D is unclear. Germline CDR1 is SGDLS and CDR2 is YYNGEE. This CDR3 contains 13 residues. Trimming removed 0 bases from V and 11 bases from J, with 11 bases in between. For the CDR3, the DNA is TGTGCCAGCAGCGTAGTTTCTGACACCGAGCTGTTTTTT. As protein: CASSVVSDTELFF.

This chain uses TRBV15 with TRBJ2-3, with 7 bases aligning to TRBD2. This CDR3 is 13 amino acids long. The V gene's germline CDR1 is LNHNV and CDR2 YYDKDF (reference sequence). Trimming took 4 bases from V and 8 from J; bases not matched to a gene: 6. The CDR3 sequence is CATSTAGVRTQYF. In nucleotides, the CDR3 is TGTGCCACCAGCACGGCGGGAGTGCGTACGCAGTATTTT.

The rearrangement joins TRBV2 to TRBJ2-1; TRBD2 is a possible D gene (6 bases). CDR1 is SNHLY, CDR2 FYNNEI, per germline. V lost 9 bases, J lost 2 bases, and 14 bases lay in between. The CDR3 is 14 residues long. The CDR3 region is CASTGTPTYNEQFF. As DNA, the CDR3 is TGTGCCAGTACCGGGACTCCCACCTACAATGAGCAGTTCTTC. The entire variable domain, with the rest obtained from reference TRBV2 and TRBJ2-1, is as follows: EPEVTQTPSHQVTQMGQEVILRCVPISNHLYFYWYRQILGQKVEFLVSFYNNEISEKSEIFDDQFSVERPDGSNFTLKIRSTKLEDSAMYFCASTGTPTYNEQFFGPGTRLTVL.

This clone turned up a few times. J is TRBJ2-7 and V is TRBV15; D gene uncertain. The CDR3 sequence is 17 residues long. V was shortened by 0 bases and J by 0 bases, with 15 bases between the two germline ends. The germline V gene encodes CDR1 LNHNV and CDR2 YYDKDF (reference sequence). The CDR3 bases are TGTGCCACCAGCAGAGATATCGGGCCGACGAGCTCCTACGAGCAGTACTTC. Translating it yields CATSRDIGPTSSYEQYF.

To note about this clone: A read error may explain this, as a much larger clone is one base away. The sample has other DNA sequences that encode this CDR3 too. The J gene is TRBJ2-7, the V gene TRBV6-1, with D unclear. With 3 bases removed from V and 6 bases from J, the gap between germline ends came to 9 bases. Germline CDR1 reads MNHNS; CDR2 reads SASEGT. This CDR3 contains 12 residues. CDR3 residues: CASSEAAAEQYF. Here the CDR3 DNA reads TGTGCCAGCAGTGAGGCTGCCGCCGAGCAGTACTTC.

The chain couples TRBV28 to TRBJ2-7, with a weak D call TRBD1 (7 bases). The CDR3 covers 14 residues. Trimming removed 6 bases at V and 2 bases at J, with 14 bases between. The germline gives CDR1 MDHEN, CDR2 SYDVKM. As DNA, the CDR3 is TGTGCCAGCAGGGGGCAGGGGGGAACCTACGAGCAGTACTTC. Protein: CASRGQGGTYEQYF. Combining the CDR3 with reference TRBV28 and TRBJ2-7 gives the whole variable domain DVKVTQSSRYLVKRTGEKVFLECVQDMDHENMFWYRQDPGLGLRLIYFSYDVKMKEKGDIPEGYSVSREKKERFSLILESASTNQTSMYLCASRGQGGTYEQYFGPGTRLTVT.

Concerning this clone: Other DNA sequences in this sample translate to the same CDR3. The chain is built from TRBV2 and TRBJ1-1; TRBD1 matches 9 bases. The germline V gene has CDR1 SNHLY and CDR2 FYNNEI. V lost 6 bases, J lost 4 bases, and 6 bases stayed unmatched. The CDR3 is 14 residues long. CDR3 sequence: CASSSQGAGTEAFF. For the CDR3, the DNA is TGTGCCAGCAGCTCACAGGGGGCTGGCACTGAAGCTTTCTTT.

The J gene is TRBJ2-3, the V gene TRBV6-4; D perhaps matches TRBD2 (6 bases). Germline loops: CDR1 MRHNA, CDR2 SNTAGT. V was clipped by 7 bases and J by 1 base, with 21 bases between them. The CDR3 loop spans 17 amino acids. The CDR3 spells CASTFKGGLSRTDTQYF. DNA for the CDR3: TGTGCCAGCACTTTCAAGGGAGGCCTGTCCCGCACAGATACGCAGTATTTT.

In this sample, this clone turned up once. The chain uses TRBV7-2 and TRBJ2-7, with D unclear. This CDR3 comprises 14 residues. Per germline, CDR1 SGHTA and CDR2 FQGNSA. The V gene lost 2 bases and the J gene lost 2 bases, with 10 bases spanning the gap. The CDR3 region is CASSLLLTTYEQYF. The CDR3 bases are TGTGCCAGCAGCTTACTTTTAACAACCTACGAGCAGTACTTC.

The chain is built from TRBV7-2 and TRBJ1-2; 9 bases fit TRBD1. The CDR3 is 15 residues long. The germline V gene has CDR1 SGHTA and CDR2 FQGNSA. The V and J ends lost 5 bases and 4 bases, in that order; junction bases with no gene match: 8. The CDR3 DNA is TGTGCCAGCAGCCAACGGACAGGGGAGGGCTATGGCTACACCTTC. Its protein product is CASSQRTGEGYGYTF. Full variable domain (remainder filled in from reference TRBV7-2 and TRBJ1-2): GAGVSQSPSNKVTEKGKDVELRCDPISGHTALYWYRQSLGQGLEFLIYFQGNSAPDKSGLPSDRFSAERTGGSVSTLTIQRTQQEDSAVYLCASSQRTGEGYGYTFGSGTRLTVV.

J is TRBJ2-7 and V is TRBV5-1; possible D gene TRBD1, 5 bases. In germline, CDR1 is SGHRS, CDR2 YFSETQ. The V end was cut by 0 bases, the J end by 0 bases, with 7 bases between. The CDR3 is 14 amino acids. The CDR3 loop is CASSLGQSSYEQYF. DNA for the CDR3: TGCGCCAGCAGCTTGGGACAGTCCTCCTACGAGCAGTACTTC. Drawing the rest from reference TRBV5-1 and TRBJ2-7, the complete variable domain is KAGVTQTPRYLIKTRGQQVTLSCSPISGHRSVSWYQQTPGQGLQFLFEYFSETQRNKGNFPGRFSGRQFSNSRSEMNVSTLELGDSALYLCASSLGQSSYEQYFGPGTRLTVT.

The rearrangement uses TRBV30 and TRBJ2-7; D is uncertain. Per germline, CDR1 GTSNPN and CDR2 SVGIG (reference sequence). Trimming removed 1 base at V and 0 bases at J, with 7 bases between. The CDR3 consists of 13 residues. Written as DNA, the CDR3 is TGTGCCTGGAGTGGGCAGTTCTCCTACGAGCAGTACTTC. This sequence encodes CAWSGQFSYEQYF.

The DNA for the CDR3 is TGTGCCAGCAGCTTATCCAGGGCTGGGAATGAGCAGTTCTTC. Protein: CASSLSRAGNEQFF. The genes are TRBV11-2 and TRBJ2-1; D possibly corresponds to TRBD1 (5 bases). The CDR3 has 14 amino acids. Per germline, CDR1 SGHAT and CDR2 FQNNGV. V was clipped by 2 bases and J by 7 bases, with 12 bases between them.

This clone was seen repeatedly, ten times or more. The chain has TRBV7-2 and TRBJ1-2; TRBD1 aligns across 8 bases. This CDR3 has 14 residues. Trimming cost V 7 bases and J 3 bases; bases outside gene matches: 7. Germline CDR1 SGHTA, CDR2 FQGNSA. The CDR3 sequence: CASNPVTGDYGYTF. Here the CDR3 DNA reads TGTGCCAGCAACCCAGTGACAGGGGACTATGGCTACACCTTC.

V usage is TRBV11-2 and J usage is TRBJ1-1; no reliable D call. Germline lookup yields CDR1 SGHAT and CDR2 FQNNGV. V lost 4 bases to trimming and J lost 1 base, with 10 bases between them. This CDR3 spans 14 amino acids. Here the CDR3 DNA reads TGTGCCAGCAGCTCCTCCTGGGGGAACACTGAAGCTTTCTTT. Its translation is CASSSSWGNTEAFF.

Concerning this clone itself: Other DNA variants within this sample encode the same CDR3. The V call is TRBV30, the J call TRBJ1-5; perhaps TRBD1 as D (6 bases). Trimming stripped 0 bases from V and 1 base from J, with 10 bases between. Germline CDR1 reads GTSNPN; CDR2 reads SVGIG (reference sequence). The CDR3 totals 15 residues. CDR3 loop: CAWSVGGASNQPQHF. The CDR3 DNA follows: TGTGCCTGGAGTGTAGGGGGGGCAAGCAATCAGCCCCAGCATTTT.

V is TRBV5-4 and J is TRBJ2-5; TRBD1 agrees at 11 bases. The germline V gene has CDR1 SGHNT and CDR2 YYREEE (reference sequence). J was trimmed by 5 bases and V by 0 bases; bases with no gene match: 6. The CDR3 has 16 residues. The CDR3 bases are TGTGCCAGCAGCTTGGCGGGGACAGGGGGAGGCGAGACCCAGTACTTC. Translating gives CASSLAGTGGGETQYF. Filled out from reference TRBV5-4 and TRBJ2-5, the complete variable domain reads ETGVTQSPTHLIKTRGQQVTLRCSSQSGHNTVSWYQQALGQGPQFIFQYYREEENGRGNFPPRFSGLQFPNYSSELNVNALELDDSALYLCASSLAGTGGGETQYFGPGTRLLVL.

The chain has TRBV10-3 and TRBJ1-4, with TRBD1 identical over 7 bases. Trimming at V came to 6 bases and at J to 4 bases, leaving 11 bases not matched to a gene. The CDR3 loop spans 16 amino acids. Germline V gene data show CDR1 as ENHRY and CDR2 as SYGVKD. The CDR3 sequence: CAISTQGGLGNEKLFF. CDR3 in DNA: TGTGCCATCAGCACCCAGGGGGGGCTGGGTAATGAAAAACTGTTTTTT.

CDR3 residues: CASSPTGGGTDTQYF. CDR3 sequence (DNA): TGTGCCAGCAGCCCCACGGGAGGGGGCACAGATACGCAGTATTTT. The V and J genes are TRBV7-9 and TRBJ2-3, with TRBD2 matching 8 bases. The CDR3 runs 15 residues. J gave up 1 base and V 5 bases, and 5 bases lay outside the gene matches. In germline, CDR1 is SEHNR, CDR2 FQNEAQ (reference sequence). The whole variable domain, filled in from reference TRBV7-9 and TRBJ2-3, reads DTGVSQNPRHKITKRGQNVTFRCDPISEHNRLYWYRQTLGQGPEFLTYFQNEAQLEKSRLLSDRFSAERPKGSFSTLEIQRTEQGDSAMYLCASSPTGGGTDTQYFGPGTRLTVL.

The sample holds one count of this clone. The CDR3 DNA follows: TGTGCCAGCAAGCGGGTGGAGACCCAGTACTTC. This translates into CASKRVETQYF. This chain joins TRBV2 and TRBJ2-5, with D possibly being TRBD2 (6 bases). This CDR3 is 11 amino acids long. Germline V gives CDR1 SNHLY, CDR2 FYNNEI. V lost 7 bases and J lost 5, with 8 bases in between.

The CDR3 region is CASSHDRGLGYGANVLTF. CDR3 DNA: TGTGCCAGCTCGCATGACAGGGGACTAGGTTACGGGGCCAACGTCCTGACTTTC. V is TRBV18 and J is TRBJ2-6; D is perhaps TRBD1 or TRBD2 (8 bases each). The CDR3 contains 18 residues. Trimming removed 6 bases from V and 4 bases from J, with 22 bases in between. The V gene's germline CDR1 is KGHSH and CDR2 LQKENI.

The chain employs TRBV9 and TRBJ1-2; D call uncertain. Germline-derived CDR1 and CDR2 are SGDLS and YYNGEE. V dropped 2 bases and J dropped 1 base, with 6 bases sitting between them. The CDR3 totals 13 residues. Here the CDR3 reads CASSVGVNYGYTF. DNA of the CDR3: TGTGCCAGCAGCGTGGGTGTTAACTATGGCTACACCTTC.

CDR3: CASSIRENYGYTF. In nucleotides, the CDR3 is TGTGCCAGTAGTATAAGAGAGAACTATGGCTACACCTTC. The rearrangement links TRBV19 to TRBJ1-2; the D is unclear. The CDR3 runs to 13 residues. V lost 2 bases, J lost 2 bases, and 6 bases lay in between. CDR1 LNHDA and CDR2 SQIVND come from the germline V gene (reference sequence).

The chain recombines TRBV10-3 with TRBJ2-1, with D perhaps matching TRBD1 (7 bases). The V and J ends lost 6 bases and 0 bases respectively, with 15 bases between them. This CDR3 has 16 residues. CDR1 and CDR2 (germline): ENHRY, SYGVKD. The CDR3 DNA reads TGTGCCATCAGGCAAGGGCAGGGGGGCTCCTACAATGAGCAGTTCTTC. Protein product: CAIRQGQGGSYNEQFF.

This clone has a handful of counts. The CDR3 DNA reads TGTGCCAGCAGTGACTCGGGCCAGGGAGGCGCAGATACGCAGTATTTT. Amino acid sequence: CASSDSGQGGADTQYF. The J gene is TRBJ2-3, the V gene TRBV6-4; D might be TRBD2 (6 bases). V was shortened by 0 bases and J by 4 bases, with 14 bases between the two germline ends. The V gene's germline CDR1 is MRHNA and CDR2 SNTAGT. CDR3 length equals 16 residues.

This chain joins TRBV13 and TRBJ2-7, with TRBD2 matching 14 bases. Germline V gives CDR1 PRHDT, CDR2 FYEKMQ (reference sequence). V lost 0 bases to trimming and J lost 4 bases; unmatched junction nucleotides: 8. The CDR3 length is 18 residues. The CDR3 spells CASSLGEAGLAGVYEQYF. DNA of the CDR3: TGTGCCAGCAGCTTAGGGGAAGCGGGACTAGCGGGAGTATACGAGCAGTACTTC.

The chain carries TRBV5-1 and TRBJ2-4; D is possibly TRBD1 (6 bases). The CDR3 totals 13 residues. The V gene lost 4 bases and the J gene lost 5 bases, with 10 bases spanning the gap. Germline V gene data show CDR1 as SGHRS and CDR2 as YFSETQ. CDR3 in amino acids: CASSTDRQNIQYF. The CDR3 DNA follows: TGCGCCAGCAGCACCGACAGGCAAAACATTCAGTACTTC.